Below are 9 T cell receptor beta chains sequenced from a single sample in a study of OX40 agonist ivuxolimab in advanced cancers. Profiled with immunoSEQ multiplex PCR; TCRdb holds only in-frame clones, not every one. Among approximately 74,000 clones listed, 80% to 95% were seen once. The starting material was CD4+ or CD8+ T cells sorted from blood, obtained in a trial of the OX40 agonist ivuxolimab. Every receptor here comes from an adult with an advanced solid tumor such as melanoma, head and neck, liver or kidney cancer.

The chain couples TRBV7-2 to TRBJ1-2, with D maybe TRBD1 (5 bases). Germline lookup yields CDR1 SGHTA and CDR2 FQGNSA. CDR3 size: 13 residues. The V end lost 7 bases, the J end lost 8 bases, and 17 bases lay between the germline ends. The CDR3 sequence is CASTLQGQGGYTF. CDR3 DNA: TGTGCCAGCACCCTGCAGGGCCAAGGGGGCTACACCTTC.

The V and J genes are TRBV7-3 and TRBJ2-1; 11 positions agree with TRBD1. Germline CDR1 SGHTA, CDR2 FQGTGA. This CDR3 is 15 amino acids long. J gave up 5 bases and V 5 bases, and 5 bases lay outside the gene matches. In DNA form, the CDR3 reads TGTGCCAGCAGCCTAGGGACAGGGGGGGACAATGAGCAGTTCTTC. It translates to CASSLGTGGDNEQFF.

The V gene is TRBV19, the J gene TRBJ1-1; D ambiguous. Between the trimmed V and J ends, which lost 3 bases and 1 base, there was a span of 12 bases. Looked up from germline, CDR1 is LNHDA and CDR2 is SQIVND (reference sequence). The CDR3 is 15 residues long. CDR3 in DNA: TGTGCCAGTAGTATCTTAGGTAGAACGAACACTGAAGCTTTCTTT. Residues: CASSILGRTNTEAFF.

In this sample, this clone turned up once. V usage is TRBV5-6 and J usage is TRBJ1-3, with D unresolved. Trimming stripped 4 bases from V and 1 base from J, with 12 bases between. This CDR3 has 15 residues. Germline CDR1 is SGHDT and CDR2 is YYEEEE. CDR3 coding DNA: TGTGCCAGCAGCCGGACCGCTGTATCTGGAAACACCATATATTTT. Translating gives CASSRTAVSGNTIYF.

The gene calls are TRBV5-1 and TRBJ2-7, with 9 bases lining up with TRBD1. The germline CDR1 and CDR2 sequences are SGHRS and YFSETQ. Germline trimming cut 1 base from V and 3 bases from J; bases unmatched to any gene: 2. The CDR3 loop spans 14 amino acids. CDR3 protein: CASSLQGQGYEQYF. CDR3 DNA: TGCGCCAGCAGCTTGCAGGGACAGGGCTACGAGCAGTACTTC.

The CDR3 DNA reads as TGTGCCAGCAGTGCCGGGACCGTTGTAAACTACACCTTC. It yields the protein CASSAGTVVNYTF. V and J are TRBV28 and TRBJ1-2, with a tentative D call TRBD1 (5 bases). From germline, CDR1 is MDHEN and CDR2 SYDVKM. This CDR3 region has 13 residues. Trimming pared 5 bases from V and 10 bases from J, leaving 17 bases between.

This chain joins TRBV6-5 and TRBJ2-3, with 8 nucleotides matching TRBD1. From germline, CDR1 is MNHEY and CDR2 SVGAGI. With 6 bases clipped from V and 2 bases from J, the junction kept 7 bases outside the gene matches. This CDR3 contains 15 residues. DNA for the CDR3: TGTGCCAGCAGGAGGGACAGGAGATCCACAGATACGCAGTATTTT. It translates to CASRRDRRSTDTQYF.

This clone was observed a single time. CDR3 in amino acids: CASFSGGNGELFF. In nucleotides, the CDR3 is TGCGCCAGTTTCTCAGGGGGCAACGGGGAGCTGTTTTTT. The chain links TRBV5-1 to TRBJ2-2; 8 nucleotides match TRBD1. Trimming removed 8 bases from V and 7 bases from J; junction bases left unmatched: 7. The CDR3 is 13 amino acids. CDR1 is SGHRS and CDR2 is YFSETQ in the germline V gene. Full variable domain (remainder filled in from reference TRBV5-1 and TRBJ2-2): KAGVTQTPRYLIKTRGQQVTLSCSPISGHRSVSWYQQTPGQGLQFLFEYFSETQRNKGNFPGRFSGRQFSNSRSEMNVSTLELGDSALYLCASFSGGNGELFFGEGSRLTVL.

The CDR3 is CASSPARGRTDTQYF. The CDR3 bases are TGTGCCAGTAGTCCAGCCAGGGGGCGCACAGATACGCAGTATTTT. The rearrangement joins TRBV19 to TRBJ2-3; 8 nucleotides match TRBD1. The V and J ends lost 5 bases and 1 base, in that order; junction bases with no gene match: 5. In germline, CDR1 is LNHDA, CDR2 SQIVND (reference sequence). The CDR3 has 15 amino acids.